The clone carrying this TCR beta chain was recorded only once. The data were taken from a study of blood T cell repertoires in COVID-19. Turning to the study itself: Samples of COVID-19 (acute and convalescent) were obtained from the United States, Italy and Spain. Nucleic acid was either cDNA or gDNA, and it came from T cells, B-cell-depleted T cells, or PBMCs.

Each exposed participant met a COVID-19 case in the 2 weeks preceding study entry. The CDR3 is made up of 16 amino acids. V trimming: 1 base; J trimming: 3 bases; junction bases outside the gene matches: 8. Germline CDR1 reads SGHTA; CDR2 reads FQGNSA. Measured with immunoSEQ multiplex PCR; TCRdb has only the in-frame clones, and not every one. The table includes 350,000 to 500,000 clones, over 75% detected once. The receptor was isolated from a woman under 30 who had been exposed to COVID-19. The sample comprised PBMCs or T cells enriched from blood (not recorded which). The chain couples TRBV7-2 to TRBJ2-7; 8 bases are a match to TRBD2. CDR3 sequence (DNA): TGTGCCAGCAGCTTAGAGAGGCCGGGACTAGGCTACGAGCAGTACTTC. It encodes CASSLERPGLGYEQYF.